A selection of T cell receptor beta chains follows, all from one sample in a study of T cell responses to AZD1222 COVID-19 vaccine. TCRdb's table, derived via immunoSEQ multiplex PCR, lists solely in-frame clones and lacks some. Of 130,000 to 150,000 clones in the sample, approximately 90% were seen once. The specimen was peripheral blood, collected on day 0 of AZD1222 vaccination. The source is an adult in good health. Each CDR3 is given with its conserved first and last residue.

v_gene	j_gene	CDR3aa
TRBV5-1	TRBJ2-1	CASSLGPQSSNEQFF
TRBV7-8	TRBJ1-2	CASSPSGAGTQRHGYTF
TRBV15	TRBJ1-5	CATSRDFEARNQPQHF
TRBV5-1	TRBJ2-5	CASSVSLAGEETQYF
TRBV7-9	TRBJ1-1	CASSFSSKGYTEAFF
TRBV29-1	TRBJ2-2	CSVARGDTGELFF
TRBV9	TRBJ2-1	CASSPLGYGTSGMDEQFF
TRBV9	TRBJ1-1	CASSVEPMNTEAFF
TRBV12-5	TRBJ1-2	CASGLHRGIGDGYTF
TRBV13	TRBJ2-2	CASSLKTRLITGELFF
TRBV27	TRBJ2-1	CASSLGQNNEQFF
TRBV4-2	TRBJ1-2	CASSLGTIKDGYTF
TRBV6-4	TRBJ2-1	CASCKGEQFF
TRBV7-6	TRBJ2-1	CASTSGYGLAGGPGNEQFF
TRBV28	TRBJ2-1	CASSSIAGAYNEQFF
TRBV28	TRBJ1-5	CASSVGGTGNQPQHF
TRBV11-2	TRBJ2-7	CASSYLDEQYF
TRBV27	TRBJ2-1	CASSLRSSYNEQFF
TRBV18	TRBJ1-1	CASQDQANTEAFF
TRBV4-3	TRBJ2-3	CASSPSSGGAGTDTQYF
TRBV27	TRBJ1-1	CASSFREGSRAFF
TRBV4-2	TRBJ1-1	CASSQARGGREAFF
TRBV28	TRBJ1-5	CASSDPNQPQHF
TRBV6-5	TRBJ2-7	CASSYSIGGSYEQYF
TRBV29-1	TRBJ1-2	CSVDPGGAF
TRBV2	TRBJ1-4	CASSRQAATNEKLFF
TRBV7-6	TRBJ2-6	CASSFRDRNGANVLTF
TRBV7-9	TRBJ2-5	CASSNWDRGLGETQYF
TRBV12-3/TRBV12-4	TRBJ1-3	CASSFAEGNTIYF
TRBV28	TRBJ1-5	CASSWGLRTLSNQPQHF
TRBV3-1/TRBV3-2	TRBJ1-3	CASRQNSGNTIYF
TRBV3-1/TRBV3-2	TRBJ2-5	CASSQLATEETQYF
TRBV5-4	TRBJ2-2	CASSHPRDLNTGELFF
TRBV4-1	TRBJ1-6	CASSQFEGYNSPLHF
TRBV27	TRBJ2-5	CASRRGSETQYF
TRBV15	TRBJ2-6	CATSRDLTGAGANVLTF
TRBV6-5	TRBJ1-2	CASSPQGGHYGYTF
TRBV5-1	TRBJ2-7	CASNRDTSSSYEQYF
TRBV6-6	TRBJ1-4	CASSFGVSGGEKLFF
TRBV3-1/TRBV3-2	TRBJ1-2	CASSQGARGYTF
TRBV5-8	TRBJ1-4	CASSFQGDKIF
TRBV13	TRBJ2-7	CASSLVGGEQYF
TRBV24-1	TRBJ1-5	CATSDPAGPQHF
TRBV7-2	TRBJ1-5	CASSLYRMDQPQHF
TRBV5-1	TRBJ2-3	CASSHMRSGTSTDTQYF
TRBV14	TRBJ1-1	CASSQESPGVGGTEAFF
TRBV5-1	TRBJ2-3	CASSGQGQGTDTQYF
TRBV7-2	TRBJ2-7	CASSPGGTGVYEQYF
TRBV2	TRBJ1-2	CASNLTPGADGYTF
TRBV5-1	TRBJ1-6	CASSLQGNNSPLHF
TRBV7-2	TRBJ1-6	CASSFDRGTSPLHF
TRBV5-4	TRBJ1-1	CASTLLDGLVTFF
TRBV19	TRBJ2-5	CASSRGPLEETQYF
TRBV29-1	TRBJ1-1	CSTQDGVNTEAFF
TRBV10-3	TRBJ2-1	CAIRRLADDNEQFF
TRBV11-2	TRBJ1-4	CASSLAAGGRGKLFF
TRBV7-9	TRBJ2-1	CASSPDYPEQFF
TRBV6-1	TRBJ2-5	CASSEGTGPIQETQYF
TRBV5-5	TRBJ2-2	CASSLGPASNTGELFF
TRBV4-1	TRBJ1-1	CASSQEEGFGAEAFF